The clone carrying this T cell receptor (beta chain) has just a few counts. It was with a sample-barcoded 5' primer and a J-beta primer mix that a second PCR of about 7 to 12 cycles was run. TCRdb used MiXCR to reprocess the 5' RACE reads, holding one entry per CDR3 protein. The sample shows 750,000 or so distinct CDR3 sequences, around 25% of them seen only once. Donation came from healthy Caucasian individuals in Russia who were aged about 6 to 95. The data were taken from a study of blood T cells in healthy people across ages. These sequences were also reported in another study, on T cells of mothers and their children. This second study says: Reads obtained per mother exceeded 9 million TCR beta CDR3 reads, with roughly 3.3 million obtained per child. Inherited differences only slightly affect thymic shaping of TCR recombination output. Slightly higher but non-significant overlap marked related mother-child pairs versus unrelated pairs.

The sequence was obtained from a boy aged 10-17 years in good health. Sequencing input: blood.

CDR3 amino acids: CSAGLGTGSSGNTIYF. DNA for the CDR3: TGCAGTGCTGGACTTGGTACAGGGAGCTCTGGAAACACCATATATTTT. The chain is built from TRBV20-1 and TRBJ1-3; D might be TRBD1 (6 bases). Trimming cost V 5 bases and J 0 bases, with 17 bases left between them. Germline CDR1 DFQATT, CDR2 SNEGSKA (reference sequence). This CDR3 has 16 amino acids.